This T cell receptor (beta chain) was sequenced during a study of blood T cell repertoires in COVID-19. On the study more broadly: Samples taken during acute and convalescent COVID-19 were collected in the United States, Italy and Spain.

Germline values: CDR1 SNHLY, CDR2 FYNNEI. J lost 10 bases, V lost 5 bases, and 4 bases had no gene match. This CDR3 region has 14 residues. In the authors' methods: Nucleated cell counts were estimated from reference gene primer amplification. TCRdb's copy holds only in-frame clones and misses some; the assay was immunoSEQ multiplex PCR. V, J and clone size are taken as reported in that table, and D and trimming were inferred from the DNA itself. The table has some 400,000 clones, around 87% seen once. The chain recombines TRBV2 with TRBJ1-6, with 11 bases fitting TRBD1. The material sequenced was peripheral blood. This receptor was obtained from a man in his late teens or twenties with active or convalescent COVID-19. The CDR3, as DNA: TGTGCCAGCAGTCTCCGGGACAGGGGGTCACCCCTCCACTTT. Translating it yields CASSLRDRGSPLHF.